This T cell receptor beta chain was found in a study of read filtering for tumor transcriptome and immune sequencing. Study at large: Mean patient age was roughly 70 years, range roughly 40 to 80; around 16 male, some 15 female.

This clonotype was seen at least ten times. Its target is not known. Study observations and caveats: Approximately 80% of IR-seq clonotypes had one read, totaling approximately 3.5% of reads; RNA-seq: 74.6% and 44.6%. This fraction held mixed bone marrow immune cells after CD138-negative sorting. RNA-seq captured clonotypes less deeply and reliably than IR-seq.

Molecular barcoded adaptors covering alpha/delta and beta/gamma chains were used on roughly 400 ng RNA. One entry per CDR3 protein results from TCRdb running MiXCR on the reads. The sample lists 100,000 to 150,000 distinct CDR3 sequences; 13% were seen once. The CDR3 has 14 residues. Germline V gene sequence: CDR1 MNHNY, CDR2 SVGAGI (reference sequence). V trimming: 3 bases; J trimming: 6 bases; junction bases outside the gene matches: 1. The TCR sequence derives from a donor over 35 with multiple myeloma. J is TRBJ2-1 and V is TRBV6-6; 11 bases fit TRBD2. Input material: a population of CD138-negative cells sorted from bone marrow. The CDR3 DNA reads as TGTGCCAGCAGTTATAGCGGGAGGGCCAATGAGCAGTTCTTC. Residues: CASSYSGRANEQFF.